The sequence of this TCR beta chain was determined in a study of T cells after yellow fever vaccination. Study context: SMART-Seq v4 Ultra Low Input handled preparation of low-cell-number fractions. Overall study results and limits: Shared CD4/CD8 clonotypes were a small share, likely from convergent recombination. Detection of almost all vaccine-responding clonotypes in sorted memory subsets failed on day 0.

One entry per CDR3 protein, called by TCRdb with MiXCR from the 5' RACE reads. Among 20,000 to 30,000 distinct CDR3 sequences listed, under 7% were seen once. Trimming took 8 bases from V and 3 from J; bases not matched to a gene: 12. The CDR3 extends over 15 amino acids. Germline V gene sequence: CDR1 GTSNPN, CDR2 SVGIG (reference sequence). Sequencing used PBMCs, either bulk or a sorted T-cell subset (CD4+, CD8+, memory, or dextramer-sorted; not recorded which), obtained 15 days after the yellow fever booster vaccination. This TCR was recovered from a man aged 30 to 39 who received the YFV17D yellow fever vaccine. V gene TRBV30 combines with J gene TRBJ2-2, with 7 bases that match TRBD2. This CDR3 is CALASGRGYTGELFF. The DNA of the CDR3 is TGTGCCCTCGCCTCGGGGAGGGGCTACACCGGGGAGCTGTTTTTT.